The 15 T cell receptor beta chains in this list originate from one sample, sequenced in a study of T cell responses to AZD1222 COVID-19 vaccine. TCRdb's copy holds only in-frame clones and misses some; the assay was immunoSEQ multiplex PCR. The top ten clones hold roughly 16% of a sample with tens of thousands of clones, approximately 85% of them seen once. The sequencing used peripheral blood, collected on day 0 of AZD1222 vaccination. Receptor source: an adult in good health.

This clone was observed a few times. The chain joins TRBV7-8 to TRBJ2-7; no clear D gene. This CDR3 comprises 13 residues. The germline CDR1 and CDR2 sequences are SGHVS and FQNEAQ. Trimming stripped 1 base from V and 9 bases from J, with 13 bases between. CDR3 protein: CASSLGGLAGQYF. CDR3 sequence (DNA): TGTGCCAGCAGCTTAGGAGGTCTCGCCGGGCAGTACTTC.

The J gene is TRBJ2-5, the V gene TRBV6-4; maybe TRBD1 (6 bases). The V end was cut by 3 bases, the J end by 5 bases, with 16 bases between. Germline V gene lookup returns CDR1 MRHNA and CDR2 SNTAGT. CDR3 length: 15 amino acids. The CDR3 sequence is CASSERAQGKETQYF. The CDR3 region has the DNA TGTGCCAGCAGTGAGCGGGCACAGGGCAAGGAGACCCAGTACTTC.

This rearrangement joins TRBV6-5 to TRBJ2-7; weak D call: TRBD1 (6 bases). Germline CDR1 MNHEY, CDR2 SVGAGI. The CDR3 sequence is 14 residues long. Trimming stripped 6 bases from V and 0 bases from J, with 12 bases between. The CDR3 sequence: CASRLDRSSYEQYF. The CDR3 DNA reads as TGTGCCAGCAGACTCGACAGGAGCTCCTACGAGCAGTACTTC.

This clone came up once. This rearrangement joins TRBV7-2 to TRBJ1-2; D may be TRBD1 (5 bases). The CDR3 runs 14 residues. Looked up from germline, CDR1 is SGHTA and CDR2 is FQGNSA. Trimming shortened V by 1 base and J by 7 bases, and 13 bases separated the two germline ends. CDR3 bases: TGTGCCAGCAGCTTAGGCGTTCAGGGAGGTGGCTACACCTTC. Protein product: CASSLGVQGGGYTF.

This chain joins TRBV7-3 and TRBJ2-2; D perhaps matches TRBD2 (6 bases). Trimming took 2 bases from V and 5 from J, leaving 9 bases between them. Germline CDR1 SGHTA, CDR2 FQGTGA. CDR3 length equals 14 residues. CDR3 residues: CASSLLARTGELFF. The CDR3 DNA reads TGTGCCAGCAGCTTACTAGCGAGGACCGGGGAGCTGTTTTTT.

The V gene is TRBV6-1, the J gene TRBJ1-3, with TRBD1 matching over 7 bases. CDR3 size: 16 residues. The V segment lost 4 bases and the J segment 0 bases; nucleotides outside the gene matches: 6. The germline V gene encodes CDR1 MNHNS and CDR2 SASEGT. In DNA form, the CDR3 reads TGTGCCAGCAGTGGCACCACAGGGGCCTCTGGAAACACCATATATTTT. It codes for CASSGTTGASGNTIYF.

This clone was detected a few times. V gene TRBV27 combines with J gene TRBJ2-7; D is unclear. The germline V gene encodes CDR1 MNHEY and CDR2 SMNVEV (reference sequence). The CDR3 sequence is 12 residues long. The V end lost 5 bases, the J end lost 0 bases, and 5 bases lay between the germline ends. Here the CDR3 DNA reads TGTGCCAGCAGTCCCCACTCCTACGAGCAGTACTTC. Its protein product is CASSPHSYEQYF.

This rearrangement joins TRBV7-2 to TRBJ2-7, with D perhaps matching TRBD1 (6 bases). The length of the CDR3 is 14 residues. CDR1 is SGHTA, CDR2 FQGNSA, per germline. V shed 4 bases and J shed 1 base, with 11 bases lying between them. This CDR3 is CASSSDRFSYEQYF. The CDR3 bases are TGTGCCAGCAGCTCAGACAGGTTTTCCTACGAGCAGTACTTC.

This clone was detected only a few times. The rearrangement links TRBV7-9 to TRBJ1-6; D may be TRBD1 (5 bases). V was pared by 5 bases and J by 9 bases, with 17 bases between. This CDR3 has 15 amino acids. Germline-derived CDR1 and CDR2 are SEHNR and FQNEAQ (reference sequence). This CDR3 is CASSPSTGTGSPLHF. CDR3 nucleotides: TGTGCCAGCAGCCCGTCTACAGGAACGGGTTCACCCCTCCACTTT.

The chain combines TRBV28 with TRBJ1-4; no clear D. Per germline, CDR1 MDHEN and CDR2 SYDVKM. Trimming removed 6 bases from V and 7 bases from J, with 15 bases in between. The CDR3 is made up of 14 amino acids. CDR3 protein: CASRPVGNSEKLFF. The CDR3 nucleotides are TGTGCCAGCAGGCCGGTTGGTAATAGTGAAAAACTGTTTTTT.

V is TRBV28 and J is TRBJ2-7; D gene uncertain. V lost 3 bases to trimming and J lost 2 bases, with 8 bases between them. There are 13 residues in the CDR3. Germline CDR1 MDHEN, CDR2 SYDVKM. CDR3 residues: CASSLSLTYEQYF. The CDR3, as DNA: TGTGCCAGCAGTTTGTCCCTGACCTACGAGCAGTACTTC.

CDR3 in DNA: TGTGCCAGCGCTCTTGACAGGGGCACAGATACGCAGTATTTT. Translating gives CASALDRGTDTQYF. This rearrangement joins TRBV27 to TRBJ2-3; 7 positions match TRBD1. V gave up 8 bases and J gave up 1 base; unmatched junction bases: 6. The CDR3 sequence is 14 residues long. The germline gives CDR1 MNHEY, CDR2 SMNVEV (reference sequence).

In nucleotides, the CDR3 is TGTGCCAGCCAGTTAAGCCCGACAGGGAATGGCTACACCTTC. This encodes CASQLSPTGNGYTF. This sequence joins TRBV6-5 and TRBJ1-2; 7 bases are a match to TRBD1. Germline trimming cut 8 bases from V and 6 bases from J; bases unmatched to any gene: 12. Germline lookup yields CDR1 MNHEY and CDR2 SVGAGI. The CDR3 consists of 14 residues.

CDR3 coding DNA: TGTGCCAGCAGTAAAGGACAGCTCACCGCTAGCACAGATACGCAGTATTTT. Translated, it gives CASSKGQLTASTDTQYF. This chain joins TRBV2 and TRBJ2-3; D may be TRBD1 (6 bases). This CDR3 contains 17 residues. Germline V gene sequence: CDR1 SNHLY, CDR2 FYNNEI. The V gene lost 5 bases and the J gene lost 0 bases, with 18 bases spanning the gap.

The V and J genes are TRBV28 and TRBJ2-2; TRBD1 is a possible D gene (5 bases). With 7 bases removed from V and 2 bases from J, the gap between germline ends came to 14 bases. Germline V gene data show CDR1 as MDHEN and CDR2 as SYDVKM. The CDR3 has 15 residues. CDR3 loop: CASNRRQGNTGELFF. CDR3 in DNA: TGTGCCAGCAACCGGCGGCAGGGTAACACCGGGGAGCTGTTTTTT.